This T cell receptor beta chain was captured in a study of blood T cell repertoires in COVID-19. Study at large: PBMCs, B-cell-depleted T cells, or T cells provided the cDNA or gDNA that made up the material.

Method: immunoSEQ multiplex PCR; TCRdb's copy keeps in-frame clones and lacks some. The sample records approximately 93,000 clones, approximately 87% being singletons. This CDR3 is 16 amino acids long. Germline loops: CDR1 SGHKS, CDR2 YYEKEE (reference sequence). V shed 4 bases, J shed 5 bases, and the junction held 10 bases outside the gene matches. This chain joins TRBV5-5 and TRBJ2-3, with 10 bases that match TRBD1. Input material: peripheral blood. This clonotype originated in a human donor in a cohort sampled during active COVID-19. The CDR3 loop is CASSPNRQGAGDTQYF. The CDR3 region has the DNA TGTGCCAGCAGCCCAAATCGACAGGGGGCAGGAGATACGCAGTATTTT.